This TCR beta chain was recovered during a study of OX40 agonist ivuxolimab in advanced cancers. General study points: Specificity for antigen went undetermined in the expanded peripheral T cells. More expanded clones were found, on average, in CD8+ than in CD4+ T cells. At doses 0.1 to 3.0 mg/kg, CD4+ and CD8+ clones expanded. Partly responding patients at 0.1-3.0 mg/kg showed some of the smallest clonal expansion.

The assay was immunoSEQ multiplex PCR, and TCRdb's table has in-frame clones only and misses some. Here the sample spans about 50,000 clones, roughly 85% being singletons. V trimming: 5 bases; J trimming: 6 bases; junction bases outside the gene matches: 1. The CDR3 loop spans 13 amino acids. Germline lookup yields CDR1 MNHEY and CDR2 SVGAGI. To note about this clone: The target antigen is unknown.

This TCR was recovered from an adult with an advanced solid tumor such as melanoma, head and neck, liver or kidney cancer. The rearrangement links TRBV6-5 to TRBJ2-2, with TRBD1 identical over 9 bases. Source: CD4+ or CD8+ T cells sorted from blood, taken in a trial of the OX40 agonist ivuxolimab. The CDR3 region has the DNA TGTGCCAGCAGTAGACAGGGGGCCGGGGAGCTGTTTTTT. Its protein is CASSRQGAGELFF.